This T cell receptor (beta chain) stems from a study of PD-1 blockade in classical Hodgkin lymphoma. Only in-frame clones appear in the TCRdb table, and some are missing; sequencing was by immunoSEQ multiplex PCR. The sample has 15,000 or so clones, around four fifths seen once. On this clone itself: Its antigen is as yet unknown.

Every single patient, without exception, relapsed after autologous stem cell transplantation, and brentuximab vedotin exposure varied. General observations from the study: The diversity seen at baseline in complete responders resembled that of newly diagnosed patients.

V dropped 2 bases and J dropped 2 bases, with 7 bases sitting between them. Germline values: CDR1 MNHEY, CDR2 SVGAGI. This CDR3 has 13 residues. Here the sequenced sample was peripheral blood mononuclear cells (PBMCs), taken before the second cycle of nivolumab. This sequence originates from a human donor with classical Hodgkin lymphoma. The chain uses TRBV6-5 and TRBJ2-7; D remains unclear. The CDR3 DNA is TGTGCCAGCAGTTACGGCAGTCCCTACGAGCAGTACTTC. Translation: CASSYGSPYEQYF.